This is a list of T cell receptor beta chains from one sample in a study of human T cells and chemical hapten exposure. One entry per CDR3 protein, called by TCRdb with MiXCR from the RACE reads. This table holds about 84,000 distinct CDR3 sequences, 9.5% to 14% found once. This material consisted of whole blood, taken in connection with sensitization to the hapten diphenylcyclopropenone (DPC). These receptor sequences come from a woman between 50 and 59 years old with alopecia areata. Some clones in this sample may be carry-over from other donors' samples. Each CDR3 is given with its conserved first and last residue. Fields, in order: clone size, J gene, V gene, D gene, CDR3 protein, CDR3 DNA. The D gene is left open where the match is weak. Where a row states a size, it is once, few, many or the class of an expanded clone; other rows omit it.

abundance: many
j_gene: TRBJ2-1
v_gene: TRBV7-2
d_gene: NA
CDR3aa: CASSLGARNEQFF
CDR3nt: TGTGCCAGCAGCTTAGGGGCGAGGAATGAGCAGTTCTTC

abundance: many
j_gene: TRBJ2-7
v_gene: TRBV3-1
d_gene: NA
CDR3aa: CASSQDMGSVYEQYF
CDR3nt: TGTGCCAGCAGCCAAGATATGGGTTCGGTATACGAGCAGTACTTC

abundance: NA
j_gene: TRBJ2-2
v_gene: TRBV4-1
d_gene: TRBD2
CDR3aa: CASSQGGAGGRNTGELFF
CDR3nt: TGCGCCAGCAGCCAAGGGGGGGCGGGAGGCCGGAACACCGGGGAGCTGTTTTTT

abundance: NA
j_gene: TRBJ2-1
v_gene: TRBV12-2
d_gene: NA
CDR3aa: CASRPPRPGGHNEQFF
CDR3nt: TGTGCAAGTCGCCCTCCCCGGCCGGGGGGGCACAATGAGCAGTTCTTC

abundance: many
j_gene: TRBJ2-1
v_gene: TRBV3-1
d_gene: TRBD2
CDR3aa: CASSQSTSGHPKEQFF
CDR3nt: TGTGCCAGCAGCCAATCGACTAGCGGTCACCCAAAGGAGCAGTTCTTC

abundance: few
j_gene: TRBJ2-7
v_gene: TRBV7-2
d_gene: NA
CDR3aa: CASSIGYEQYF
CDR3nt: TGTGCCAGCAGCATCGGGTACGAGCAGTACTTC

abundance: many
j_gene: TRBJ1-6
v_gene: TRBV5-6
d_gene: NA
CDR3aa: CASSFGGAPLHF
CDR3nt: TGTGCCAGCAGCTTTGGAGGGGCACCCCTCCACTTT

abundance: few
j_gene: TRBJ2-5
v_gene: TRBV11-2
d_gene: NA
CDR3aa: CASSLMAETQYF
CDR3nt: TGTGCCAGCAGCTTAATGGCGGAGACCCAGTACTTC

abundance: many
j_gene: TRBJ1-3
v_gene: TRBV30
d_gene: NA
CDR3aa: CAWSSRAISGNTIYF
CDR3nt: TGTGCCTGGAGTTCTCGGGCCATCTCTGGAAACACCATATATTTT

abundance: few
j_gene: TRBJ2-2
v_gene: TRBV7-3
d_gene: NA
CDR3aa: CASKSWRNTGELFF
CDR3nt: TGTGCCAGCAAGAGTTGGCGGAACACCGGGGAGCTGTTTTTT